This entry lists 2 T cell receptor beta chains sequenced from one sample in a study of T cells in Graves' hyperthyroidism and ophthalmopathy. RNA transcripts were the template for amplifying TCR beta CDR3 regions. Initially, a first-round RT-PCR of the TCR CDR3 employed the HTBI primer set. Using its own MiXCR run on the multiplex PCR reads, TCRdb lists one record per CDR3 protein. The sample lists just under 750,000 distinct CDR3 sequences, approximately 40% occurring once. Sequenced: blood. These receptor sequences come from a woman between 40 and 50 years old with Graves' hyperthyroidism.

The CDR3 DNA reads TGCAGCTTGGGGACAGGGTCGACTGAAGCTTTCTTT. Protein product: CSLGTGSTEAFF. The chain carries TRBV29-1 and TRBJ1-1, with 9 bases matching TRBD1. V gave up 8 bases and J gave up 5 bases; unmatched junction bases: 6. Germline CDR1 is SQVTM and CDR2 is ANQGSEA. The CDR3 consists of 12 residues.

The chain links TRBV2 to TRBJ2-5; the D gene is possibly TRBD1 (6 bases). Germline values: CDR1 SNHLY, CDR2 FYNNEI. The CDR3 spans 15 residues. The V and J ends lost 1 base and 5 bases respectively, with 14 bases between them. CDR3 amino acids: CASSEENRAGETQYF. CDR3 in DNA: TGTGCCAGCAGTGAAGAGAACAGGGCTGGGGAGACCCAGTACTTC.